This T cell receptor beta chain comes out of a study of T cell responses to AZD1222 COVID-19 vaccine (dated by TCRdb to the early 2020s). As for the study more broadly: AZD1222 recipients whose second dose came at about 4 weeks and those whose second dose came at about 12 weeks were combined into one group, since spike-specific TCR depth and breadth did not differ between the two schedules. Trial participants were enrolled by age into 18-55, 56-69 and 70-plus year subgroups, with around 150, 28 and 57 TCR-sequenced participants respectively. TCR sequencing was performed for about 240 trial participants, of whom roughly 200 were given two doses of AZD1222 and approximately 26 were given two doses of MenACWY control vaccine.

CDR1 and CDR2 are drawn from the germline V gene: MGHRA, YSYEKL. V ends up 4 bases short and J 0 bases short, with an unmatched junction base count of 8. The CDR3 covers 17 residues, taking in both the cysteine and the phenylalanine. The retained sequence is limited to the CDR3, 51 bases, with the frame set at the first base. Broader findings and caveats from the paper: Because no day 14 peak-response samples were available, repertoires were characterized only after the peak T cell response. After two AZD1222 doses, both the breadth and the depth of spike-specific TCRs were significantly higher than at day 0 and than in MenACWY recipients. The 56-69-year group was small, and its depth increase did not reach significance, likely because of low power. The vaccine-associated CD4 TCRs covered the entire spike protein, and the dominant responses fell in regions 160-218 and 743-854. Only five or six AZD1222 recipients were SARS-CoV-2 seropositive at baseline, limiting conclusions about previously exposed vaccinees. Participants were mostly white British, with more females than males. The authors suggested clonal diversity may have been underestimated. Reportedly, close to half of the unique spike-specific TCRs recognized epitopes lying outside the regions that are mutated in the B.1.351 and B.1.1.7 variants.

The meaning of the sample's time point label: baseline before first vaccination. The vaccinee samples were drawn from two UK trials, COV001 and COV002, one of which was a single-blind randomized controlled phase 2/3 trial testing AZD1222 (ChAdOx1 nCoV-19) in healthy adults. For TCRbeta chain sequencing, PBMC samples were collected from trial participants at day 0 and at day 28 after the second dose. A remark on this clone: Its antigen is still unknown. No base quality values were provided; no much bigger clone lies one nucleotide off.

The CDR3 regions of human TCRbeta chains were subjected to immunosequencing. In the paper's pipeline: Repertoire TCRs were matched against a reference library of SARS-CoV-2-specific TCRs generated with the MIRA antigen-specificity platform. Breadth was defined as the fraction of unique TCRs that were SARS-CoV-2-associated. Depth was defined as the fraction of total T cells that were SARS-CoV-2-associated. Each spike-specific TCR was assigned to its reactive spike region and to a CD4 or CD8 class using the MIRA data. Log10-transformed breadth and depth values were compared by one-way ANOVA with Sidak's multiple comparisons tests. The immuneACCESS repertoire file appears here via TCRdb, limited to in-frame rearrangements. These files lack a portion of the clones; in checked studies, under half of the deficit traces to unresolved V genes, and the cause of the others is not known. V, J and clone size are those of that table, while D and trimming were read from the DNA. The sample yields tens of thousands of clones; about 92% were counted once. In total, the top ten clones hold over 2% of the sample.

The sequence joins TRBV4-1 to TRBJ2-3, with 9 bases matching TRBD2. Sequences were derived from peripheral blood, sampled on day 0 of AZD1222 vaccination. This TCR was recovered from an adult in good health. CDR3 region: CASSPRRLAGSTDTQYF. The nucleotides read TGCGCCAGCAGCCCCCGGCGGCTAGCGGGGAGCACAGATACGCAGTATTTT.